Listed below are T cell receptor beta chains from one sample, sequenced in a study of CD8 T cells in Susac syndrome. Using its own MiXCR run on the immunoSEQ multiplex PCR reads, TCRdb lists one record per CDR3 protein. Of about 240,000 distinct CDR3 sequences listed, 90% to 96% are singletons. Sequenced sample: CD4+ T cells from PBMCs. These receptors were collected from a human donor with Susac syndrome. CDR3s include the opening cysteine and the closing phenylalanine or tryptophan. A D gene is named only where the DNA matches it firmly. Part of the rows lack a size; the others show once, few, many or a class for expanded clones.

>TRBJ2-5|TRBV28|TRBD2|.
TGTGCCAGCAGTTTAGCGGGAGTCAAGACCCAGTACTTC
CASSLAGVKTQYF
>TRBJ2-7|TRBV9|.|.
TGTGCCAGCAGCGTAGGGACAGCGGGGTACGAGCAGTACTTC
CASSVGTAGYEQYF
>TRBJ2-1|TRBV20-1|TRBD2|.
TGCAGTGCTAGAGTACGGACTAGCTGGAATGAGCAGTTCTTC
CSARVRTSWNEQFF
>TRBJ2-7|TRBV29-1|.|.
TGCAGCGTTGAAAGCCGAGTGGGGGCTAGCCTGGGGACCTACGAGCAGTACTTC
CSVESRVGASLGTYEQYF
>TRBJ2-7|TRBV12-3/TRBV12-4|TRBD2|once
TGTGCCAGCAGCGAACTAGCGGGATATCGAAACGAGCAGTACTTC
CASSELAGYRNEQYF
>TRBJ1-5|TRBV20-1|.|.
TGCAGTGCGATACGGAGCAATCAGCCCCAGCATTTT
CSAIRSNQPQHF
>TRBJ2-7|TRBV14|TRBD2|.
TGTGCCAGCAGCCACCAACTAGCGGGAGGTCGGTACGAGCAGTACTTC
CASSHQLAGGRYEQYF
>TRBJ2-7|TRBV30|.|.
TGTGCCTGGAGCGCAGGGGCCTACGAGCAGTACTTC
CAWSAGAYEQYF
>TRBJ2-1|TRBV20-1|.|.
TGCAGTGTGGCGGGTGGGACTCGTACGTCGAATGAGCAGTTCTTC
CSVAGGTRTSNEQFF
>TRBJ2-3|TRBV20-1|TRBD2|.
TGCAGTGCTAGAGATCCCCTAGCGGGAGGTGTCACAGATACGCAGTATTTT
CSARDPLAGGVTDTQYF
>TRBJ2-2|TRBV20-1|.|.
TGCAGTGCTAGAGATCAAACAGCAAACACCGGGGAGCTGTTTTTT
CSARDQTANTGELFF
>TRBJ2-1|TRBV4-1|TRBD2|.
TGCGCCAGCAGCCCGTACTCACTAGCGGGAGGGTACAATGAGCAGTTCTTC
CASSPYSLAGGYNEQFF
>TRBJ2-7|TRBV20-1|TRBD2|.
TGCAGTGCTAGAGATCCGGGACTAGCGGGAGGGCCTTACGAGCAGTACTTC
CSARDPGLAGGPYEQYF
>TRBJ2-5|TRBV20-1|TRBD2|.
TGCAGTGCTCCCTCGGGGGGTCGGGCCCAGTACTTC
CSAPSGGRAQYF
>TRBJ1-3|TRBV29-1|.|.
TGCAGCGTTGAAAGGAGCTCTGGAAACACCATATATTTT
CSVERSSGNTIYF
>TRBJ2-7|TRBV20-1|TRBD2|.
TGCAGTGCGCCGGGGGGGCCCGAAGGGCGCGAGCAGTACTTC
CSAPGGPEGREQYF
>TRBJ1-3|TRBV9|.|.
TGTGCCAGCAGCGTAGGGAGCTCTGGAAACACCATATATTTT
CASSVGSSGNTIYF
>TRBJ2-4|TRBV20-1|.|.
TGCAGTGCTAGAAGTTCAGGGAGTTCCAAAAACATTCAGTACTTC
CSARSSGSSKNIQYF
>TRBJ2-1|TRBV20-1|.|.
TGCAGTGCTCCCCCTCGAGGGCAGGACTACAATGAGCAGTTCTTC
CSAPPRGQDYNEQFF
>TRBJ1-5|TRBV14|.|.
TGTGCCAGCAGCCAAGGCAGTCAGCCCCAGCATTTT
CASSQGSQPQHF
>TRBJ2-1|TRBV10-3|TRBD2|.
TGTGCCATCAGGCCGATAGCGGGAGCGCTGAATGAGCAGTTCTTC
CAIRPIAGALNEQFF
>TRBJ1-1|TRBV12-3/TRBV12-4|.|.
TGTGCCAGCATCTACGGAGGCTGGGAGCAGAACACTGAAGCTTTCTTT
CASIYGGWEQNTEAFF
>TRBJ2-1|TRBV12-3/TRBV12-4|TRBD2|.
TGTGCCAGCAGTTCAGGACTAGCGGAACACAATTACAATGAGCAGTTCTTC
CASSSGLAEHNYNEQFF
>TRBJ1-2|TRBV29-1|.|.
TGCAGCGCCGGACCGCACAACACCTTC
CSAGPHNTF
>TRBJ2-1|TRBV20-1|.|.
TGCAGTGCTAGAAACGGGGACTCCTACAATGAGCAGTTCTTC
CSARNGDSYNEQFF
>TRBJ2-7|TRBV7-9|.|.
TGTGCCAGCAGCCCCCCCTTGCGGATCTACGAGCAGTACTTC
CASSPPLRIYEQYF
>TRBJ1-2|TRBV3-1|TRBD1|.
TGTGCCAGCAGCCAAGTAGGGGGACAGGGGACCTTC
CASSQVGGQGTF
>TRBJ2-3|TRBV24-1|.|.
TGTGCCACCAGTGACGCCCCGGGACTTCTAACTAGCACAGATACGCAGTATTTT
CATSDAPGLLTSTDTQYF
>TRBJ1-1|TRBV18|.|once
TGTGCCAGCTCCATCGGGCAGATGAACACTGAAGCTTTCTTT
CASSIGQMNTEAFF
>TRBJ1-1|TRBV7-9|.|.
TGTGCCAGCAGCTTAACTAGGGAATCGAACACTGAAGCTTTCTTT
CASSLTRESNTEAFF
>TRBJ2-6|TRBV11-2|.|.
TGTGCCAGCAGCTTACAGGCAGGTAGTCCCTCTGGGGCCAACGTCCTGACTTTC
CASSLQAGSPSGANVLTF
>TRBJ1-2|TRBV5-6|.|.
TGTGCCAGCAGCGTCTGGGACCGCAACTATGGCTACACCTTC
CASSVWDRNYGYTF
>TRBJ2-7|TRBV2|TRBD1|.
TGTGCCAGCAGTGGCGACAGGGGAAGGGCCTACGAGCAGTACTTC
CASSGDRGRAYEQYF
>TRBJ1-1|TRBV12-3/TRBV12-4|TRBD1|once
TGTGCCAGCAGGGGACAGGGGGCAGCGAACACTGAAGCTTTCTTT
CASRGQGAANTEAFF
>TRBJ2-3|TRBV7-9|.|.
TGTGCCGGCTGTGGTGCGTTGAGCACAGATACGCAGTATTTT
CAGCGALSTDTQYF
>TRBJ2-7|TRBV2|.|.
TGTGCCAGCACCAACACCTGGGGTTGGGTTAACTTC
CASTNTWGWVNF
>TRBJ1-2|TRBV25-1|.|once
TGTGCCAGCAGTGCTCCGGGGCGGGAGTACACCTTC
CASSAPGREYTF
>TRBJ2-1|TRBV3-1|.|.
TGTGCCAGCAGCCCCTGGGGGGAAAATGAGCAGTTCTTC
CASSPWGENEQFF
>TRBJ2-1|TRBV5-4|.|.
TGTGCCAGCAGTTCGACTGGCCTTCGGAATGAGCAGTTCTTC
CASSSTGLRNEQFF
>TRBJ2-5|TRBV5-6|.|.
TGTGCCAGCAGCTTCCCGAGGACTATCCCAGAGACCCAGTACTTC
CASSFPRTIPETQYF
>TRBJ2-7|TRBV2|.|.
TGTGCCAGTGGGGTAGCGAAAACCGGACACTCCTACGAGCAGTACTTC
CASGVAKTGHSYEQYF
>TRBJ2-1|TRBV7-3|.|.
TGTGCCAGCAGCCCCGGGGGAGGGGGGAGACCGGGTAATGAGCAGTTCTTC
CASSPGGGGRPGNEQFF
>TRBJ2-5|TRBV20-1|TRBD2|.
TGCAGTGCTAGAGAAGGACTAGCAGGACAAGAGACCCAGTACTTC
CSAREGLAGQETQYF